This TCR beta chain was profiled in a study of cytomegalovirus exposure and HLA in healthy donors. 13 Jbeta primers and 60 Vbeta primers were used for the PCR. Profiling relied on immunoSEQ multiplex PCR, and the TCRdb table lists in-frame clones only, not all of them. The sample has around 180,000 clones, more than 80% seen once; the top ten hold 2% to 3%. In regard to this clone: Antigen: not known.

Study-level findings and limits: About 87% or about 30% of the time was how often most TCR beta V segments were productive, according to an earlier analysis. A later analysis reportedly found fewer N-insertions in an Asian-associated ancestry cluster than the approximately 700-donor mean.

CDR3 length: 13 amino acids. The germline V gene encodes CDR1 MNHEY and CDR2 SMNVEV (reference sequence). After removal of 3 bases from V and 6 bases from J, the junction contained 1 base not matched to a gene. The sample comprised PBMCs. The receptor was derived from a male donor in good health and CMV-seronegative. V is TRBV27 and J is TRBJ1-4; 7 bases fit TRBD1. CDR3 sequence: CASSLTGYEKLFF. CDR3 coding DNA: TGTGCCAGCAGTTTGACAGGGTATGAAAAACTGTTTTTT.